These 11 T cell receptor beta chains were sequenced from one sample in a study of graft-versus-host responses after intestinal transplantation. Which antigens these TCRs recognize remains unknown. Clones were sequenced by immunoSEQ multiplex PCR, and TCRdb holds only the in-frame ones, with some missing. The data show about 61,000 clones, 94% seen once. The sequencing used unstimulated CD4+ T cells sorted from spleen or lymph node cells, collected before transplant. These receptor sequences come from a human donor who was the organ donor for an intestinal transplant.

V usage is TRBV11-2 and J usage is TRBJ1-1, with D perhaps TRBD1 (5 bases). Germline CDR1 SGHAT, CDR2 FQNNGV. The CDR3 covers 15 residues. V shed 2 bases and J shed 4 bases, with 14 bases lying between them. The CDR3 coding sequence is TGTGCCAGCAGCTTATCAAACCAGGGTCCCACTGAAGCTTTCTTT. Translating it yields CASSLSNQGPTEAFF.

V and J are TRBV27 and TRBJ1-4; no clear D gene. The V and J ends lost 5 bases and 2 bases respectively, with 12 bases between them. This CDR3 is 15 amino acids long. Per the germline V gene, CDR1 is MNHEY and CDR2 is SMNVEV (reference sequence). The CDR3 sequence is CASSRRGTTNEKLFF. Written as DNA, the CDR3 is TGTGCCAGCAGTCGACGGGGAACGACTAATGAAAAACTGTTTTTT.

CDR3 loop: CASSLRTGGYTF. CDR3 bases: TGTGCCAGCAGCCTGCGGACTGGGGGCTACACCTTC. The chain couples TRBV5-6 to TRBJ1-2; D gene ambiguous. CDR3 length: 12 residues. CDR1 is SGHDT and CDR2 is YYEEEE in the germline V gene. With 4 bases removed from V and 8 bases from J, the gap between germline ends came to 12 bases.

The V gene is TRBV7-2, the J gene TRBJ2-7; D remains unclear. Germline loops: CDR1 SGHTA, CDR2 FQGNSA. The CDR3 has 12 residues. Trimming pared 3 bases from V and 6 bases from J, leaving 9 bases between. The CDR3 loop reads CASSLPLAEQYF. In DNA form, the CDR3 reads TGTGCCAGCAGCTTGCCCCTCGCCGAGCAGTACTTC.

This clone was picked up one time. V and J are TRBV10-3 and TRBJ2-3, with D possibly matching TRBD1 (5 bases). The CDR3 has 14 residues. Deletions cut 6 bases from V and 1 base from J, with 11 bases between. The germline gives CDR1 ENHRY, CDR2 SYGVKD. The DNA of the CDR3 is TGTGCCATCAGCCCCAGGGCCCGCACAGATACGCAGTATTTT. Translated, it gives CAISPRARTDTQYF.

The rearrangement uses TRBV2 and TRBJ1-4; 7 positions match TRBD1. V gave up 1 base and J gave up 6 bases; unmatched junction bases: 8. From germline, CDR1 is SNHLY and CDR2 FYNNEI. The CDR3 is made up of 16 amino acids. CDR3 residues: CASSEGRGGLDEKLFF. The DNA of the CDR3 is TGTGCCAGCAGTGAAGGCAGGGGGGGCCTTGATGAAAAACTGTTTTTT. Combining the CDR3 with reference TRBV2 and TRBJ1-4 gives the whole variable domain EPEVTQTPSHQVTQMGQEVILRCVPISNHLYFYWYRQILGQKVEFLVSFYNNEISEKSEIFDDQFSVERPDGSNFTLKIRSTKLEDSAMYFCASSEGRGGLDEKLFFGSGTQLSVL.

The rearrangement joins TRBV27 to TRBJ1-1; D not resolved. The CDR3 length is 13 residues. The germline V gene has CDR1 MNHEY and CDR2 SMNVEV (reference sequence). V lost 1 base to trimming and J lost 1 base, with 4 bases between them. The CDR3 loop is CASSLYGNTEAFF. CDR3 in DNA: TGTGCCAGCAGTTTATATGGGAACACTGAAGCTTTCTTT.

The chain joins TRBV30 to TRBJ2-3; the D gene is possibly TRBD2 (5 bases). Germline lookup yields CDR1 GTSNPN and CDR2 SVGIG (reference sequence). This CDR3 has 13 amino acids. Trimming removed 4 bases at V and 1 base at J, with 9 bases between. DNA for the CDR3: TGTGCCTGGACTGCGGGCGGCACAGATACGCAGTATTTT. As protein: CAWTAGGTDTQYF.

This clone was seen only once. The CDR3 region is CATSRARRVADEQYF. The CDR3 coding sequence is TGTGCCACCAGCAGAGCCCGCAGGGTTGCGGACGAGCAGTACTTC. The J gene is TRBJ2-7, the V gene TRBV15, with a weak D call TRBD1 (5 bases). This CDR3 spans 15 amino acids. The V and J ends lost 1 base and 5 bases respectively, with 15 bases between them. Per the germline V gene, CDR1 is LNHNV and CDR2 is YYDKDF (reference sequence).

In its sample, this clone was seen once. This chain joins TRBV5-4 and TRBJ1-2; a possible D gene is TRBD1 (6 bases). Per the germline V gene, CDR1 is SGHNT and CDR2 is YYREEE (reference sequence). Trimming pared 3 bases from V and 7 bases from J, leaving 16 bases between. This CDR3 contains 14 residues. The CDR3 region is CASSWGPGGSGYTF. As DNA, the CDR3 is TGTGCCAGCAGCTGGGGGCCCGGCGGTAGTGGCTACACCTTC.

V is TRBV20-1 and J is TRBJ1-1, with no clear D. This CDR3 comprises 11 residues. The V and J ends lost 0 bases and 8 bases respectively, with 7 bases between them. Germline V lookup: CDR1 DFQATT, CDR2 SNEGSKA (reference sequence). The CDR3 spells CSARDSQEAFF. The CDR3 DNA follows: TGCAGTGCTAGAGACAGTCAGGAAGCTTTCTTT.